This T cell receptor (beta chain) appears in the sequencing data of a study of regulatory T cells in long-lasting Graves disease. Overall study: Disease was considered persistent Graves' disease after over 5 years of antithyroid drugs (with positive TSH receptor antibodies). Notes on the study in general: Persistent Graves' patients possessed reduced TCR diversity relative to recently diagnosed ones.

According to the study, TCR beta libraries were built with iRepertoire HTBI primers and CDR3-region Arm-PCR. TCRdb processed the multiplex PCR reads anew with MiXCR; each CDR3 protein has one entry. The data contain some 370,000 distinct CDR3 sequences, around 20% of them singletons. Time point here: persistent/refractory GD, antithyroid drugs over 5 years with positive TRAb. PBMC-extracted RNA yielded the TCR library. Graves' disease diagnosis used American Thyroid Association guidelines. The authors drew about 9 milliliters of peripheral blood into EDTA tubes. The CDR3 spans 13 residues. In germline, CDR1 is DFQATT, CDR2 SNEGSKA (reference sequence). Germline trimming cut 4 bases from V and 7 bases from J; bases unmatched to any gene: 7. This clonotype was detected ten times or more. The antigen is not known.

This chain connects TRBV20-1 to TRBJ1-2; 9 nucleotides line up with TRBD1. The material sequenced was peripheral blood mononuclear cells (PBMCs), taken when the disease was refractory, from a patient treated with antithyroid drugs. This clonotype was obtained from a female donor with Graves disease. CDR3 loop: CSANLQGALGYTF. As DNA, the CDR3 is TGCAGTGCTAATCTACAGGGGGCGCTTGGCTACACCTTC.